This TCR beta chain was observed in a study of blood T cell repertoires in COVID-19. Study background: Samples of COVID-19 (acute and convalescent) were obtained from the United States, Italy and Spain.

Authors' methods: Nucleated cell number was recorded as an estimate derived from reference gene primer amplification. Some clones are missing from TCRdb's copy, which holds only in-frame ones; the method was immunoSEQ multiplex PCR. D and trimming come from the DNA, and the V and J calls and clone size come from that table. The sample lists approximately 170,000 clones, about four fifths occurring once. Cohorts were determined from participant-reported clinical history. Recovered Cohort 3 donors showed two negative PCRs, clearance, or symptom resolution. Sequencing was done on a sample of PBMCs or T cells enriched from blood (not recorded which). This sequence was found in a woman in her thirties who had recovered from COVID-19.

CDR3: CASSRQNNQPQHF. CDR3 in DNA: TGTGCCAGCTCCCGACAGAACAATCAGCCCCAGCATTTT. This chain links TRBV6-5 with TRBJ1-5, with TRBD1 as a possible D gene (5 bases). V was clipped by 8 bases and J by 3 bases, with 11 bases between them. From germline, CDR1 is MNHEY and CDR2 SVGAGI. This CDR3 contains 13 residues.